Listed here are 3 T cell receptor beta chains from one sample, sequenced in a study of T cell clusters in autoimmune cytopenias. Each sample's input was 250 ng genomic DNA, 38,000 or so genome equivalents. TRB rearrangements were amplified by touch-down multiplex PCR with mixed TRB-A/B primers. From the multiplex PCR reads, TCRdb lists one entry per CDR3 protein and no DNA. The sample data list roughly 15,000 distinct CDR3 sequences. These same data were also listed under a study on T cell repertoires in aging, cancer and after chemotherapy.

The material sequenced was peripheral blood. The origin of the receptors is a human donor in good health.

The chain uses TRBV5-5 and TRBJ2-7; as DNA is missing, the TRBD2 call by TCRdb cannot be tested. Germline CDR1 and CDR2: SGHKS and YYEKEE (reference sequence). CDR3 size: 18 residues. The CDR3 loop is CASSNNERTSGRFDEQYF.

V gene TRBV19 combines with J gene TRBJ1-2; no DNA is available, so the TRBD1 call from TCRdb remains unchecked. Germline CDR1 reads LNHDA; CDR2 reads SQIVND (reference sequence). The CDR3 is 14 residues long. The CDR3 loop reads CASSIPGGFYGYTF.

V gene TRBV7-2 combines with J gene TRBJ2-3; TCRdb lists TRBD2, though no DNA is available to test this call. The CDR3 loop spans 15 amino acids. The V gene's germline CDR1 is SGHTA and CDR2 FQGNSA. This CDR3 reads CASSLSSGRADTQYF.